This TCR beta chain comes out of a study of CDR3 diversity in severe acne. TCRdb re-called the PCR reads through MiXCR, storing one row per CDR3 protein. The sample holds some 85,000 distinct CDR3 sequences; about 53% are singletons and the top ten take approximately 10%. Trimming removed 4 bases at V and 2 bases at J, with 6 bases between. The CDR3 extends over 11 amino acids. The germline CDR1 and CDR2 sequences are SQVTM and ANQGSEA. The sequenced sample was blood. V gene TRBV29-1 combines with J gene TRBJ2-7, with D unclear. This TCR derives from a male donor with severe acne vulgaris. CDR3: CSVGTTYEQYF. The CDR3 region has the DNA TGCAGCGTTGGGACCACCTACGAGCAGTACTTC.